Listed here are 4 T cell receptor beta chains from one sample, sequenced in a study of blood T cell repertoires in COVID-19. Sequenced by immunoSEQ multiplex PCR; TCRdb stores in-frame clones only, minus some. Among roughly 150,000 clones, approximately 80% were seen once, and the ten largest hold roughly 5%. The sequencing sample was made of PBMCs or T cells enriched from blood (not recorded which). The receptors come from an older man who had been exposed to COVID-19.

The rearrangement joins TRBV7-2 to TRBJ2-7; 8 nucleotides match TRBD2. Germline loops: CDR1 SGHTA, CDR2 FQGNSA. The CDR3 is 14 residues long. With V trimmed by 5 bases and J by 2 bases, 5 bases remained unmatched. DNA for the CDR3: TGTGCCAGCAGCACCAGCGGGGGTACCTACGAGCAGTACTTC. Protein product: CASSTSGGTYEQYF.

The chain has TRBV6-2 or TRBV6-3 and TRBJ2-5; 7 bases fit TRBD1. CDR3 size: 13 residues. The V gene end was trimmed by 6 bases and the J gene end by 5 bases; junction bases not matched to a gene: 6. Germline-derived CDR1 and CDR2 are MNHEY and SVGEGT. CDR3 protein: CASSPNRGETQYF. The DNA of the CDR3 is TGTGCCAGCAGCCCTAACAGGGGCGAGACCCAGTACTTC.

The V call is TRBV18, the J call TRBJ2-7; TRBD1 agrees at 10 bases. The V and J ends lost 6 bases and 5 bases, in that order; junction bases with no gene match: 10. The CDR3 is 15 residues long. Germline CDR1 reads KGHSH; CDR2 reads LQKENI. The CDR3: CASSPTGTGAHEQYF. In DNA form, the CDR3 reads TGTGCCAGCTCCCCTACCGGGACAGGGGCTCACGAGCAGTACTTC.

The rearrangement joins TRBV24-1 to TRBJ2-7, with D uncertain. Germline CDR1 reads KGHDR; CDR2 reads SFDVKD. The CDR3 spans 11 residues. V was shortened by 4 bases and J by 5 bases, with 5 bases between the two germline ends. Here the CDR3 reads CATSDSDEQYF. Here the CDR3 DNA reads TGTGCCACCAGTGACAGCGACGAGCAGTACTTC.